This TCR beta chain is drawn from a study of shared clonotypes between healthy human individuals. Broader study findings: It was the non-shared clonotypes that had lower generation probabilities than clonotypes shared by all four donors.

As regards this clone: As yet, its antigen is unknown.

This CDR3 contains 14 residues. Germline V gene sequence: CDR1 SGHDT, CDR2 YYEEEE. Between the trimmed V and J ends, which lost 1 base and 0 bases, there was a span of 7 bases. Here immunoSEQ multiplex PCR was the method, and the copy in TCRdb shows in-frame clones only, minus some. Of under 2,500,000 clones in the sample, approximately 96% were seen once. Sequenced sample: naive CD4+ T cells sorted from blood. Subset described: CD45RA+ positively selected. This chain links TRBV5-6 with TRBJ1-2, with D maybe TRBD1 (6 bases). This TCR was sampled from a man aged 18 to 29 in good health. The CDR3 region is CASSLRQANYGYTF. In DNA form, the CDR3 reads TGTGCCAGCAGCTTGAGACAGGCTAACTATGGCTACACCTTC.